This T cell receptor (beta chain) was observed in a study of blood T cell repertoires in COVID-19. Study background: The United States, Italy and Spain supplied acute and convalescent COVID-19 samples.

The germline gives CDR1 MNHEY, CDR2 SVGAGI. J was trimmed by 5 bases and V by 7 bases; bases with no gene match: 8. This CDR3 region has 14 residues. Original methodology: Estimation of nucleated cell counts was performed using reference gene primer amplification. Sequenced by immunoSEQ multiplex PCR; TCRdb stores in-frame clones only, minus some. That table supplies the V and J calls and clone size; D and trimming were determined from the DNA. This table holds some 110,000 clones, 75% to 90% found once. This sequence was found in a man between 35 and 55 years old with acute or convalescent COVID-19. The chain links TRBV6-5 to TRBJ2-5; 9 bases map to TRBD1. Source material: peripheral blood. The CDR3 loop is CASNRQGGTETQYF. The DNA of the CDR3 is TGTGCCAGCAACCGACAGGGGGGTACGGAGACCCAGTACTTC.